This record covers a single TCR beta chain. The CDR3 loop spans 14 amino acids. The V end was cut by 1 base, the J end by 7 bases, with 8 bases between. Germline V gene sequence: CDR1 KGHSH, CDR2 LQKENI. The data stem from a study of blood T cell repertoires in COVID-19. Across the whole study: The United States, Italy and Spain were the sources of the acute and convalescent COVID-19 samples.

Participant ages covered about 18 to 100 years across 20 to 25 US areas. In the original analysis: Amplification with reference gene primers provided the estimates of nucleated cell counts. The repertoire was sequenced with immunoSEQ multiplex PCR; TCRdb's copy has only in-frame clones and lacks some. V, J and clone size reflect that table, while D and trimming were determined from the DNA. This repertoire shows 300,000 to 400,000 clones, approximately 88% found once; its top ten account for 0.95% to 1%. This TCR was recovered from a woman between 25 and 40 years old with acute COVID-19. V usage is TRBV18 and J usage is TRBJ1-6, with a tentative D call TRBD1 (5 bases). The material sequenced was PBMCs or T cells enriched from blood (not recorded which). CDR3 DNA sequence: TGTGCCAGCTCACCACAGGGGTCCAATTCACCCCTCCACTTT. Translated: CASSPQGSNSPLHF.